The clone carrying this TCR beta chain appeared a few times. This CDR3 comprises 15 residues. Germline CDR1 LNHDA, CDR2 SQIVND (reference sequence). The ends were cut back, 6 bases at V and 7 bases at J, with 22 bases in the middle. RNA transcripts were the template, and TCR beta CDR3 regions were amplified from them. The authors performed first-round RT-PCR with HTBI primers and then a second-round multiplex PCR. TCRdb reprocessed the multiplex PCR reads with MiXCR, giving one entry per CDR3 protein. The table records some 360,000 distinct CDR3 sequences, about 18% of them present only once. The source of the sample is a study of Graves' ophthalmopathy and Graves' hyperthyroidism.

Sequencing was carried out using peripheral blood. The chain links TRBV19 to TRBJ2-7; D tentatively fits TRBD1 or TRBD2 (5 bases each). The TCR originated in an adult woman with stable Graves' hyperthyroidism. As DNA, the CDR3 is TGTGCCAGTAGCCCGAACCGGGACCTAACGGGGGAGCAGTACTTC. Translation: CASSPNRDLTGEQYF. The full variable domain, completed using reference TRBV19 and TRBJ2-7, is DGGITQSPKYLFRKEGQNVTLSCEQNLNHDAMYWYRQDPGQGLRLIYYSQIVNDFQKGDIAEGYSVSREKKESFPLTVTSAQKNPTAFYLCASSPNRDLTGEQYFGPGTRLTVT.